This TCR beta chain was found in a study of cytomegalovirus exposure and HLA in healthy donors. Regarding the study as a whole: The authors listed 150 to 200 TCR beta chains as cytomegalovirus-associated. Reports indicated that the classifier achieved high specificity and sensitivity in diagnosing cytomegalovirus status.

This CDR3 is 14 amino acids long. Germline V lookup: CDR1 LNHNV, CDR2 YYDKDF (reference sequence). V shed 5 bases, J shed 6 bases, and the junction held 8 bases outside the gene matches. Use of 60 Vbeta and 13 Jbeta primers characterized the PCR. Clones were read by immunoSEQ multiplex PCR, and TCRdb kept only the in-frame ones, dropping some. There are tens of thousands of clones in the sample; over 70% occur only once, and 2.5% to 3.5% lies in the top ten. The table lists this clone with a few counts. Its antigen is still unknown. Input material: PBMCs. The J gene is TRBJ2-7, the V gene TRBV15; 9 nucleotides match TRBD1. The receptor was isolated from a man aged 50-60 years in good health and CMV-seropositive. CDR3 protein: CATSRDREGGEQYF. The CDR3 region has the DNA TGTGCCACCAGCCGGGACAGGGAGGGGGGCGAGCAGTACTTC.